This TCR beta chain was captured in a study of cytomegalovirus exposure and HLA in healthy donors. Whole-study results and caveats: In a later analysis, at a false discovery rate of 0.05, approximately 16,000 TCR beta sequences were associated with HLA alleles. Listed as cytomegalovirus-associated were about 160 TCR beta chains.

CDR3 length equals 14 residues. V was clipped by 1 base and J by 4 bases, with 10 bases between them. Germline V gene data show CDR1 as LGHNA and CDR2 as YSLEER. PCR used 60 Vbeta primers and 13 Jbeta primers. Sequenced by immunoSEQ multiplex PCR; TCRdb stores in-frame clones only, minus some. The sample contains hundreds of thousands of clones, roughly 85% of which appear only once. This clone was seen more than once but under ten times. Antigen specificity is unknown. Sequences were obtained from PBMCs. The sequence came from a male donor in good health and CMV-seronegative. The chain links TRBV4-3 to TRBJ1-1; D is undetermined. The CDR3 DNA is TGCGCCAGCAGCCAAGTGGGAGGGTCCACTGAAGCTTTCTTT. Amino acid sequence: CASSQVGGSTEAFF.